This T cell receptor (beta chain) was found in a study of preoperative IRX-2 immunotherapy in early breast cancer (dated by TCRdb to the late 2010s). Regarding this clone: Its target antigen remains unknown. It has no much larger one-base neighbor in the sample; base qualities were not kept.

The library was obtained by the immunoSEQ multiplex PCR assay. TCRdb's version of the immuneACCESS table is confined to in-frame rearrangements and falls short of the full clone set. An unresolved V gene accounts for under half of the shortfall where checked; the remainder is of unknown origin. The sample yields roughly 93,000 clones; roughly 90% were counted once. Clones ranked in the top ten supply approximately 2% of the sample. Per the publication, the treatment or condition label means: preoperative locoregional IRX-2 cytokine immunotherapy. The samples were obtained from a phase Ib study that tested preoperative, locoregional IRX-2 cytokine immunotherapy designed to prime immune responses. Before surgery, IRX-2 was given to the donors, who were patients with early-stage breast cancer. The germline V and J ends show losses of 6 bases and 0 bases respectively, and no gene match explains 3 bases of the junction. The CDR3 goes from the cysteine to the phenylalanine over 14 residues. Just CDR3 DNA is preserved here, 42 bases in frame from base 1. The germline V gene specifies MNHGY as CDR1 and SAAAGT as CDR2.

The specimen comprised tumor tissue, sampled after IRX-2 immunotherapy. The chain is assembled from TRBV6-8 and TRBJ2-3; 7 bases in the middle match TRBD2. The clonotype originates from a human donor with breast cancer. The DNA reads as follows: TGTGCCAGCAGCCTAGCGGTTAGCACAGATACGCAGTATTTT. Its translation reads: CASSLAVSTDTQYF.